The 21 T cell receptor beta chains given below trace back to one sample, sequenced in a study of control samples from healthy donors and cancer patients. Profiled with immunoSEQ multiplex PCR; TCRdb holds only in-frame clones, not every one. The repertoire holds about 140,000 clones, with about 89% as singletons. Specimen: blood. Receptor source: a man aged 18 to 30 in good health.

The chain couples TRBV4-1 to TRBJ2-2; D not certain. The V gene's germline CDR1 is MGHRA and CDR2 YSYEKL. The V end was cut by 0 bases, the J end by 6 bases, with 8 bases between. This CDR3 has 14 amino acids. The CDR3 DNA is TGCGCCAGCAGCCAAGAACCAGCCGCCGGGGAGCTGTTTTTT. Protein product: CASSQEPAAGELFF.

The chain is built from TRBV7-2 and TRBJ1-1, with D uncertain. Germline V gives CDR1 SGHTA, CDR2 FQGNSA. V lost 2 bases and J 6 bases, leaving 13 bases between the germline ends. This CDR3 is built from 14 residues. The DNA of the CDR3 is TGTGCCAGCAGCTTATTGGGCAGGCGAGCTGAAGCTTTCTTT. Translating it yields CASSLLGRRAEAFF.

The chain recombines TRBV5-1 with TRBJ1-3; D is uncertain. Germline CDR1 is SGHRS and CDR2 is YFSETQ. Trimming pared 0 bases from V and 2 bases from J, leaving 6 bases between. CDR3 size: 14 residues. CDR3 protein: CASSLAGTGNTIYF. The CDR3 DNA reads as TGCGCCAGCAGCTTGGCCGGGACTGGAAACACCATATATTTT.

The chain is built from TRBV6-2 or TRBV6-3 and TRBJ1-5, with a possible D match to TRBD1 (6 bases). The CDR3 is 14 residues long. Trimming took 0 bases from V and 6 from J, leaving 9 bases between them. The germline V gene has CDR1 MNHEY and CDR2 SVGEGT. The CDR3 nucleotides read TGTGCCAGCAGTTACTCGAGGGGGGTTCAGCCCCAGCATTTT. Translating it yields CASSYSRGVQPQHF.

The V gene is TRBV18, the J gene TRBJ2-7, with D tentatively TRBD1 or TRBD2 (5 bases each). The ends were cut back, 3 bases at V and 3 bases at J, with 6 bases in the middle. Germline CDR1 is KGHSH and CDR2 is LQKENI. This CDR3 spans 12 amino acids. The CDR3 here is CASSPGVYEQYF. CDR3 sequence (DNA): TGTGCCAGCTCACCGGGGGTCTACGAGCAGTACTTC.

The chain recombines TRBV6-1 with TRBJ2-2; tentative D call: TRBD1 (5 bases). V lost 1 base and J 6 bases, leaving 15 bases between the germline ends. CDR1 is MNHNS and CDR2 is SASEGT in the germline V gene. The CDR3 totals 16 residues. The CDR3 DNA follows: TGTGCCAGCAGTGAAGTAAGGACATCTATCTCCGGGGAGCTGTTTTTT. This codes for CASSEVRTSISGELFF.

The chain links TRBV3-1 (or the pseudogene TRBV3-2) to TRBJ2-1; D is perhaps TRBD1 or TRBD2 (5 bases each). V was clipped by 2 bases and J by 5 bases, with 16 bases between them. The CDR3 has 16 amino acids. CDR1 LGHDT and CDR2 YNNKEL come from the germline V gene (reference sequence). CDR3 DNA sequence: TGTGCCAGCAGCCAACCCTATGGGACGGTTCACAATGAGCAGTTCTTC. Translated, it gives CASSQPYGTVHNEQFF.

The chain uses TRBV30 and TRBJ2-2; D unclear. The CDR3 length is 12 residues. Per the germline V gene, CDR1 is GTSNPN and CDR2 is SVGIG (reference sequence). V was clipped by 2 bases and J by 7 bases, with 8 bases between them. The CDR3 nucleotides read TGTGCCTGGAGTCGGGTGAACGGGGAGCTGTTTTTT. It specifies CAWSRVNGELFF.

This sequence joins TRBV2 and TRBJ1-2, with 10 bases that match TRBD1. The CDR3 contains 16 residues. J gave up 4 bases and V 0 bases, and 5 bases lay outside the gene matches. Germline CDR1 and CDR2: SNHLY and FYNNEI. The DNA of the CDR3 is TGTGCCAGCAGTGAAGCTGAAGGGACAGGGGTCTATGGCTACACCTTC. Its translation is CASSEAEGTGVYGYTF. Based on the CDR3 plus reference TRBV2 and TRBJ1-2, the full variable domain is EPEVTQTPSHQVTQMGQEVILRCVPISNHLYFYWYRQILGQKVEFLVSFYNNEISEKSEIFDDQFSVERPDGSNFTLKIRSTKLEDSAMYFCASSEAEGTGVYGYTFGSGTRLTVV.

V is TRBV28 and J is TRBJ2-7; D might be TRBD2 (6 bases). V was trimmed by 6 bases and J by 6 bases, leaving 18 bases between them. The germline V gene has CDR1 MDHEN and CDR2 SYDVKM. The length of the CDR3 is 14 residues. CDR3 DNA sequence: TGTGCCAGCAGACCCCCCGAGCGGGTGGGCGAGCAGTACTTC. The encoded protein is CASRPPERVGEQYF.

This clone has a single count. The sample carries other DNA sequences with the same CDR3. The genes are TRBV2 and TRBJ2-7; 9 nucleotides agree with TRBD1. V was clipped by 10 bases and J by 1 base; unmatched bases: 8. This CDR3 spans 14 amino acids. Germline V lookup: CDR1 SNHLY, CDR2 FYNNEI. The CDR3 DNA follows: TGTGCCACTGAGCCGGGACAGGGATCCTACGAGCAGTACTTC. It is translated as CATEPGQGSYEQYF.

This sequence joins TRBV5-1 and TRBJ2-3; tentative D call: TRBD2 (6 bases). There are 16 residues in the CDR3. Germline V gene sequence: CDR1 SGHRS, CDR2 YFSETQ. With 1 base removed from V and 1 base from J, the gap between germline ends came to 13 bases. CDR3 sequence reads: CASSLSGLGGTDTQYF. For the CDR3, the DNA is TGCGCCAGCAGCTTGAGCGGGCTCGGGGGCACAGATACGCAGTATTTT.

The chain links TRBV7-3 to TRBJ2-1; TRBD2 aligns across 9 bases. After removal of 5 bases from V and 7 bases from J, the junction contained 12 bases not matched to a gene. The CDR3 sequence is 16 residues long. CDR1 and CDR2 from the germline V gene are SGHTA and FQGTGA. The CDR3 reads CASSPKAGGPGNEQFF. In DNA form, the CDR3 reads TGTGCCAGCAGCCCTAAGGCGGGGGGGCCGGGAAATGAGCAGTTCTTC.

This chain connects TRBV28 to TRBJ2-3; 10 nucleotides agree with TRBD2. Per the germline V gene, CDR1 is MDHEN and CDR2 is SYDVKM. The CDR3 length is 18 residues. The V gene end was trimmed by 0 bases and the J gene end by 2 bases; junction bases not matched to a gene: 8. CDR3 nucleotide sequence: TGTGCCAGCAGTTTATGGTTCACTAGCGGGGCGATCACAGATACGCAGTATTTT. Protein sequence: CASSLWFTSGAITDTQYF. The variable domain in full, with the rest retrieved from reference TRBV28 and TRBJ2-3, is DVKVTQSSRYLVKRTGEKVFLECVQDMDHENMFWYRQDPGLGLRLIYFSYDVKMKEKGDIPEGYSVSREKKERFSLILESASTNQTSMYLCASSLWFTSGAITDTQYFGPGTRLTVL.

This clone was seen a few times. The rearrangement joins TRBV7-9 to TRBJ2-3; 9 bases line up with TRBD1. CDR1 and CDR2 (germline): SEHNR, FQNEAQ (reference sequence). Trimming took 3 bases from V and 3 from J; bases not matched to a gene: 4. The CDR3 runs to 15 residues. CDR3 DNA sequence: TGTGCCAGCAGCTTCGGGACAGGGAGGACAGATACGCAGTATTTT. This translates into CASSFGTGRTDTQYF.

This chain connects TRBV6-5 to TRBJ1-1; the match to TRBD1 covers 8 bases. Germline V CDR1 and CDR2: MNHEY, SVGAGI. The CDR3 loop spans 14 amino acids. Losses at the gene ends were 8 bases for V and 3 bases for J; bases not matched to a gene: 8. CDR3 DNA: TGTGCCAGCGTTTGGACAGGGATGGACACTGAAGCTTTCTTT. Translated: CASVWTGMDTEAFF.

V and J are TRBV5-1 and TRBJ2-7; D not certain. V was pared by 5 bases and J by 4 bases, with 10 bases between. This CDR3 has 12 residues. CDR1 is SGHRS and CDR2 is YFSETQ in the germline V gene. The DNA for the CDR3 is TGCGCCAGCAGTCACAAGGCTTACGAGCAGTACTTC. It yields the protein CASSHKAYEQYF. Complete variable domain (other parts from reference TRBV5-1 and TRBJ2-7): KAGVTQTPRYLIKTRGQQVTLSCSPISGHRSVSWYQQTPGQGLQFLFEYFSETQRNKGNFPGRFSGRQFSNSRSEMNVSTLELGDSALYLCASSHKAYEQYFGPGTRLTVT.

The rearrangement joins TRBV28 to TRBJ2-3; 11 nucleotides line up with TRBD2. The junction had 5 bases not matched to a gene; V was cut back by 4 bases and J by 2 bases. Germline-derived CDR1 and CDR2 are MDHEN and SYDVKM. The CDR3 spans 16 residues. CDR3 residues: CASSSLAGGPTDTQYF. CDR3 sequence (DNA): TGTGCCAGCAGTTCCTTAGCGGGGGGGCCCACAGATACGCAGTATTTT.

The chain employs TRBV6-5 and TRBJ1-2, with TRBD1 identical over 7 bases. The germline CDR1 and CDR2 sequences are MNHEY and SVGAGI. Trimming took 8 bases from V and 1 from J; bases not matched to a gene: 7. The CDR3 consists of 14 residues. The CDR3 nucleotides are TGTGCCAGCTGGCCGGCAGGGGGTAACTATGGCTACACCTTC. This gives the protein CASWPAGGNYGYTF.

This clone was counted between two and nine times. This sequence joins TRBV6-1 and TRBJ2-3, with 14 bases lining up with TRBD2. This CDR3 contains 15 residues. V gave up 3 bases and J gave up 4 bases; unmatched junction bases: 0. Looked up from germline, CDR1 is MNHNS and CDR2 is SASEGT. CDR3 loop: CASSETSGGADTQYF. The CDR3 DNA follows: TGTGCCAGCAGTGAGACTAGCGGGGGGGCAGATACGCAGTATTTT.

V is TRBV5-4 and J is TRBJ2-7, with 9 bases fitting TRBD1. Germline lookup yields CDR1 SGHNT and CDR2 YYREEE (reference sequence). V lost 0 bases to trimming and J lost 3 bases; unmatched junction nucleotides: 4. The CDR3 has 15 residues. In DNA form, the CDR3 reads TGTGCCAGCAGCTTGGCCGGGACAGGGTACTACGAGCAGTACTTC. Its protein is CASSLAGTGYYEQYF. Based on the CDR3 plus reference TRBV5-4 and TRBJ2-7, the full variable domain is ETGVTQSPTHLIKTRGQQVTLRCSSQSGHNTVSWYQQALGQGPQFIFQYYREEENGRGNFPPRFSGLQFPNYSSELNVNALELDDSALYLCASSLAGTGYYEQYFGPGTRLTVT.